This T cell receptor (beta chain) comes out of a study of a mutant IDH1 vaccine in newly diagnosed glioma. Measured with immunoSEQ multiplex PCR; TCRdb has only the in-frame clones, and not every one. The sample holds around 30,000 clones, over 75% seen once. CDR3 length: 14 amino acids. With 8 bases removed from V and 2 bases from J, the gap between germline ends came to 15 bases. CDR1 is SNHLY and CDR2 is FYNNEI in the germline V gene. Points on this clone: Antigen unknown.

The time point was: week 23, last vaccination. The study gave 300 ug of mutant IDH1 20-mer peptide per vaccine dose, with topical imiquimod. This receptor was taken from a man aged 35 to 55 with glioma. Sequencing was performed on PBMCs, taken from a glioma patient whose treatment included an IDH1 peptide vaccine. This sequence joins TRBV2 and TRBJ1-1; maybe TRBD1 (5 bases). The CDR3 spells CASGADYSNTEAFF. As DNA, the CDR3 is TGTGCCAGCGGGGCAGATTATTCTAACACTGAAGCTTTCTTT.